The rows below give T cell receptor beta chains drawn from one sample of a study of shared clonotypes between healthy human individuals. Sequencing used immunoSEQ multiplex PCR; TCRdb keeps in-frame clones, though not all of them. Among around 530,000 clones listed, around three quarters were seen once. The specimen was PBMCs. These receptors originate from a middle-aged woman in good health. Some clones in this sample may be carry-over from other donors' samples. Both conserved end residues are part of each CDR3. The D gene is left open where the match is weak. Rows give clone size only sometimes, using once, few, many, or a class for an expanded clone.

>TRBJ1-2|NA|NA|TRBV15
CATSRDQGPNVVSYTF
TGTGCCACCAGCAGAGATCAGGGACCGAACGTGGTGAGCTACACCTTC
>TRBJ1-5|NA|once|TRBV5-1
CASSYGTDNQPQHF
TGCGCCAGCAGCTACGGGACTGACAATCAGCCCCAGCATTTT
>TRBJ1-2|NA|NA|TRBV5-1
CASSLGQAQGDGYTF
TGCGCCAGCAGCTTGGGACAGGCCCAAGGGGATGGCTACACCTTC
>TRBJ1-2|NA|NA|TRBV5-4
CASSIEQGRNNYGYTF
TGTGCCAGCAGCATAGAACAGGGTCGAAACAACTATGGCTACACCTTC
>TRBJ1-2|NA|many|TRBV29-1
CSVVGRYGYTF
TGCAGCGTTGTAGGACGCTATGGCTACACCTTC
>TRBJ2-1|NA|NA|TRBV20-1
CSASWGAEQFF
TGCAGTGCTAGTTGGGGTGCTGAGCAGTTCTTC
>TRBJ2-7|TRBD1|NA|TRBV7-8
CASSLAGTGAYEQYF
TGTGCCAGCAGCTTAGCCGGGACAGGGGCCTACGAGCAGTACTTC
>TRBJ2-7|NA|few|TRBV7-9
CASSFGLGEQYF
TGTGCCAGCAGCTTTGGACTGGGGGAGCAGTACTTC
>TRBJ1-4|NA|NA|TRBV6-6
CASSSREAPGKLFF
TGTGCCAGCAGTTCCCGGGAGGCCCCCGGAAAACTGTTTTTT
>TRBJ1-2|NA|NA|TRBV6-6
CASSYSHRLGYGYTF
TGTGCCAGCAGTTACTCCCACAGGCTGGGGTATGGCTACACCTTC
>TRBJ2-2|TRBD2|NA|TRBV13
CASSWGGLANTGELFF
TGTGCCAGCAGTTGGGGGGGACTAGCGAACACCGGGGAGCTGTTTTTT
>TRBJ2-5|TRBD1|once|TRBV2
CASSPGTGARWEQYF
TGTGCCAGCAGCCCCGGGACAGGGGCTCGTTGGGAACAGTACTTC
>TRBJ2-7|NA|NA|TRBV2
CASSDVGIERYF
TGTGCCAGCAGTGATGTGGGGATAGAGCGGTACTTC
>TRBJ2-2|NA|NA|TRBV11-3
CASSPRLGNTGELFF
TGTGCCAGCAGCCCCCGACTCGGCAACACCGGGGAGCTGTTTTTT
>TRBJ2-1|TRBD2|NA|TRBV27
CASSNKGLAGGSYNEQFF
TGTGCCAGCAGTAACAAGGGACTAGCGGGTGGGTCCTACAATGAGCAGTTCTTC
>TRBJ2-7|TRBD1|once|TRBV19
CASSTGFGYEQYF
TGTGCCTCCTCGACAGGGTTTGGCTACGAGCAGTACTTC
>TRBJ1-2|TRBD1|NA|TRBV30
CAWSVQGGGGYTF
TGTGCCTGGAGTGTACAGGGGGGTGGTGGCTACACCTTC
>TRBJ1-1|NA|NA|TRBV10-2
CASSEWRRGGPEAFF
TGCGCCAGCAGTGAGTGGCGGAGGGGAGGGCCTGAAGCTTTCTTT
>TRBJ2-7|NA|NA|TRBV6-1
CASRTGPNYEQYF
TGTGCCAGCAGAACAGGGCCCAACTACGAGCAGTACTTC
>TRBJ1-1|TRBD1|NA|TRBV2
CASSGKTGVTEAFF
TGTGCCAGCAGCGGGAAGACAGGGGTGACTGAAGCTTTCTTT
>TRBJ2-3|TRBD2|NA|TRBV27
CASTRTSAQGTQYF
TGTGCCAGCACCAGGACTAGCGCCCAGGGTACGCAGTATTTT
>TRBJ1-1|NA|NA|TRBV27
CASSLTSANTEAFF
TGTGCCAGCAGTTTAACCTCAGCGAACACTGAAGCTTTCTTT
>TRBJ2-1|TRBD1|NA|TRBV5-4
CASSRQGKRYNEQFF
TGTGCCAGCAGCCGACAGGGAAAGAGGTACAATGAGCAGTTCTTC
>TRBJ2-2|TRBD1|NA|TRBV6-1
CASSEIWDRADLNTGELFF
TGTGCCAGCAGTGAGATATGGGACAGGGCCGACCTGAACACCGGGGAGCTGTTTTTT
>TRBJ1-3|NA|NA|TRBV7-9
CASSLDFSGHTIYF
TGTGCCAGCAGCTTAGATTTCAGTGGACACACCATATATTTT
>TRBJ1-1|NA|NA|TRBV18
CASSRAGSEAFF
TGTGCCAGCTCACGGGCGGGGTCTGAAGCTTTCTTT
>TRBJ2-1|TRBD2|NA|TRBV30
CAWAPGLAGAPLF
TGTGCCTGGGCCCCGGGACTAGCGGGAGCCCCCCTCTTC
>TRBJ2-3|NA|few|TRBV4-3
CASSQDRASSTQYF
TGCGCCAGCAGCCAAGACCGGGCGTCTAGTACGCAGTATTTT
>TRBJ2-3|NA|NA|TRBV19
CASRGGSSTDTQYF
TGTGCCAGCAGGGGCGGGAGTAGCACAGATACGCAGTATTTT